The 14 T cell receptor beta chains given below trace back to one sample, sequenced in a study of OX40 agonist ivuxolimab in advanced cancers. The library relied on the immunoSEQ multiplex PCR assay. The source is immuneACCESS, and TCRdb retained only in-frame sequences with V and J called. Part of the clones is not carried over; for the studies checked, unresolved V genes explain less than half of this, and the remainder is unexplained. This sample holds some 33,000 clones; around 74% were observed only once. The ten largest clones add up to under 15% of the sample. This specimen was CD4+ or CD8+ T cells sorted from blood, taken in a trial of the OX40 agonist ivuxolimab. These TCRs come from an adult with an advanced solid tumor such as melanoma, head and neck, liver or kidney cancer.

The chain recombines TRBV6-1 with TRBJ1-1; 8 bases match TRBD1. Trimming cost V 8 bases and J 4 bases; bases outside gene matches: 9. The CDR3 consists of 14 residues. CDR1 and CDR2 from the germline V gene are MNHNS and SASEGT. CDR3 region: CASDRGSLSTEAFF. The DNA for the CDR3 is TGTGCCAGCGACAGGGGTTCTTTGAGCACTGAAGCTTTCTTT.

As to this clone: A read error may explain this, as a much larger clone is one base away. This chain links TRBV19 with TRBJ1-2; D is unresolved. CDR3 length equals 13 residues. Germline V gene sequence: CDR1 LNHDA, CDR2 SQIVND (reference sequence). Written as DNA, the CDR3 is TGTGCCAGTAGTATCAAGATTAACTATGGCTACATCTTC. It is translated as CASSIKINYGYIF.

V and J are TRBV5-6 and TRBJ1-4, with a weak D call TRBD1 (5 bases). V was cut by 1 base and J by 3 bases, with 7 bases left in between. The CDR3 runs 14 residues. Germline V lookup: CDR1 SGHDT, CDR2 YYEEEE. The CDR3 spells CASSLRGPNEKLFF. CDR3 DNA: TGTGCCAGCAGCTTGAGGGGACCTAATGAAAAACTGTTTTTT.

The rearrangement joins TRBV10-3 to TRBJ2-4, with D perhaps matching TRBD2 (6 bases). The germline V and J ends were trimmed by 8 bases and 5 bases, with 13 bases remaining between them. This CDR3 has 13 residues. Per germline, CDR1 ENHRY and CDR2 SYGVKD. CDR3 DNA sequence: TGTGCCATCGGAGGGCCCCCCGAAAACATTCAGTACTTC. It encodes CAIGGPPENIQYF.

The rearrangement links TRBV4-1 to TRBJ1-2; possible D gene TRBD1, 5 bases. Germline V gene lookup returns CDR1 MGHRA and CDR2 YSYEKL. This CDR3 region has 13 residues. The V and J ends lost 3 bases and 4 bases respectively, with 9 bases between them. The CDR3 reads CASSQLGPYGYTF. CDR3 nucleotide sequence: TGCGCCAGCAGCCAGCTGGGACCCTATGGCTACACCTTC.

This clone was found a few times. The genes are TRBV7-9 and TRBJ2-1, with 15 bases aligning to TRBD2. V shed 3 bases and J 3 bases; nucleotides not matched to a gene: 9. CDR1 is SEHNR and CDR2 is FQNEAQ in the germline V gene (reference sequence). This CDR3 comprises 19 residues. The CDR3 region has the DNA TGTGCCAGCAGCTTCTCGCGGACTAGCGGGGGGGCAGACTACAATGAGCAGTTCTTC. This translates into CASSFSRTSGGADYNEQFF.

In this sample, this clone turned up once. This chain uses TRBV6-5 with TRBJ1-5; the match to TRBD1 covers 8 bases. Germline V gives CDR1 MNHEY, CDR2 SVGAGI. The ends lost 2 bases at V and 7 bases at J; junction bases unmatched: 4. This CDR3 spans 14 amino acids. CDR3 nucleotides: TGTGCCAGCAGTTACGTGGCAGGGGGCCAGCCCCAGCATTTT. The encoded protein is CASSYVAGGQPQHF.

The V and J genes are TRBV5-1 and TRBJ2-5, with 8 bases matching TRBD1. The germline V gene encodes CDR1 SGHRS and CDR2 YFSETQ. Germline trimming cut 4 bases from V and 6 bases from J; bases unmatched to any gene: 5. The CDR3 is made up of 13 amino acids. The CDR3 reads CASSMTGDQTQYF. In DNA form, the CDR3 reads TGCGCCAGCAGCATGACAGGGGATCAGACCCAGTACTTC.

The CDR3 reads CASTSGSDGYTF. CDR3 DNA: TGTGCCAGCACATCGGGCTCGGATGGCTACACCTTC. The chain combines TRBV6-5 with TRBJ1-2, with no clear D. The germline CDR1 and CDR2 sequences are MNHEY and SVGAGI. V shed 7 bases and J shed 6 bases, with 12 bases lying between them. CDR3 length: 12 amino acids.

CDR3 DNA sequence: TGCGCCAGCAGCCAAGATCAGCCGGAGACCCAGTACTTC. It yields the protein CASSQDQPETQYF. V gene TRBV4-1 combines with J gene TRBJ2-5; D unresolved. Germline V CDR1 and CDR2: MGHRA, YSYEKL. The CDR3 totals 13 residues. V lost 0 bases and J 5 bases, leaving 7 bases between the germline ends.

This chain's CDR3 is CASSAPGLENTGELFF. The DNA for the CDR3 is TGCGCCAGCAGCGCCCCGGGACTAGAGAACACCGGGGAGCTGTTTTTT. The genes are TRBV5-1 and TRBJ2-2; 8 bases align to TRBD2. The germline CDR1 and CDR2 sequences are SGHRS and YFSETQ. The CDR3 length is 16 residues. J gave up 1 base and V 4 bases, and 6 bases lay outside the gene matches.

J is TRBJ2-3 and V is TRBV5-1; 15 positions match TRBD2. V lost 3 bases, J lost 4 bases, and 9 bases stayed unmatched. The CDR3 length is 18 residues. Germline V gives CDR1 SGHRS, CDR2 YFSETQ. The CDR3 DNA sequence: TGCGCCAGCAGCTCGTCCGGGACTAGCGGGGGGTACGCAGATACGCAGTATTTT. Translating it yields CASSSSGTSGGYADTQYF.

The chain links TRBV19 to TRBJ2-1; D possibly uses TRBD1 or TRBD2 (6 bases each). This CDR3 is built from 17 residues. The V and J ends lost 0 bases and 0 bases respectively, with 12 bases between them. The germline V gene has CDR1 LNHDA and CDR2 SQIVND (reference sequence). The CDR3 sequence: CASSIEGGLSSYNEQFF. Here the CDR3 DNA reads TGTGCCAGTAGTATAGAAGGGGGGCTGAGCTCCTACAATGAGCAGTTCTTC.

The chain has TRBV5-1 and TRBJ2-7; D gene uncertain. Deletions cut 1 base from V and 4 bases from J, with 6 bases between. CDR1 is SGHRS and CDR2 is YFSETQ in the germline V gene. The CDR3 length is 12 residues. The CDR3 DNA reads TGCGCCAGCAGCTTGAGACCTTACGAGCAGTACTTC. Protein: CASSLRPYEQYF. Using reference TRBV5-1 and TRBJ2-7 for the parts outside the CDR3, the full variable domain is KAGVTQTPRYLIKTRGQQVTLSCSPISGHRSVSWYQQTPGQGLQFLFEYFSETQRNKGNFPGRFSGRQFSNSRSEMNVSTLELGDSALYLCASSLRPYEQYFGPGTRLTVT.